Listed here are 15 T cell receptor beta chains from one sample, sequenced in a study of blood T cell repertoires in COVID-19. Sequenced by immunoSEQ multiplex PCR; TCRdb stores in-frame clones only, minus some. The sample shows some 300,000 clones, roughly 86% of them seen only once. What was sequenced was PBMCs or T cells enriched from blood (not recorded which). These receptors originate from a woman aged 45-65 years who had been exposed to COVID-19.

This clone was picked up many times. This chain links TRBV27 with TRBJ1-6; D is possibly TRBD1 (6 bases). CDR3 length: 14 residues. Between the trimmed V and J ends, which lost 5 bases and 7 bases, there was a span of 12 bases. CDR1 and CDR2 from the germline V gene are MNHEY and SMNVEV (reference sequence). The CDR3 DNA reads as TGTGCCAGCAGTCACAGGGAGAGCAATTCACCCCTCCACTTT. Residues: CASSHRESNSPLHF.

The chain combines TRBV19 with TRBJ2-3; D gene uncertain. The CDR3 runs 15 residues. Trimming shortened V by 4 bases and J by 0 bases, and 11 bases separated the two germline ends. The germline V gene encodes CDR1 LNHDA and CDR2 SQIVND (reference sequence). The CDR3 is CASSTLYSSTDTQYF. As DNA, the CDR3 is TGTGCCAGTAGTACGTTGTACTCTAGCACAGATACGCAGTATTTT.

The V gene is TRBV4-2, the J gene TRBJ2-5; 14 positions agree with TRBD2. V dropped 0 bases and J dropped 7; count of bases not matched to a gene: 4. Germline V gene lookup returns CDR1 LGHNA and CDR2 YNFKEQ. This CDR3 has 16 amino acids. The DNA of the CDR3 is TGTGCCAGCAGCCAAGATAGGACTAGCGGGGGGAGGACCCAGTACTTC. This gives the protein CASSQDRTSGGRTQYF.

V and J are TRBV28 and TRBJ1-1, with no clear D. Germline-derived CDR1 and CDR2 are MDHEN and SYDVKM. V was cut by 4 bases and J by 4 bases, with 13 bases left in between. This CDR3 is 14 amino acids long. The CDR3 coding sequence is TGTGCCAGCAGTTCCCTCCCGGAGCGCACTGAAGCTTTCTTT. It codes for CASSSLPERTEAFF.

The chain joins TRBV2 to TRBJ2-1; D is unresolved. The CDR3 covers 12 residues. The germline V gene has CDR1 SNHLY and CDR2 FYNNEI. The V gene lost 8 bases and the J gene lost 3 bases, with 8 bases spanning the gap. The CDR3 DNA reads TGTGCCAGCGATCCGGGCTACAATGAGCAGTTCTTC. Residues: CASDPGYNEQFF.

The J gene is TRBJ1-4, the V gene TRBV29-1; 8 positions match TRBD1. J was trimmed by 5 bases and V by 7 bases; bases with no gene match: 3. CDR3 length equals 12 residues. Germline V CDR1 and CDR2: SQVTM, ANQGSEA. As DNA, the CDR3 is TGCAGCGGGACAGGGTTGAATGAAAAACTGTTTTTT. Translating it yields CSGTGLNEKLFF.

The chain joins TRBV19 to TRBJ2-7; D perhaps matches TRBD1 (5 bases). The CDR3 runs 15 residues. The germline V and J ends were trimmed by 8 bases and 0 bases, with 17 bases remaining between them. Per germline, CDR1 LNHDA and CDR2 SQIVND (reference sequence). This CDR3 is CASRKMTADSYEQYF. The CDR3 region has the DNA TGTGCCAGTCGGAAAATGACAGCAGACTCCTACGAGCAGTACTTC. Variable domain in full (rest from reference TRBV19 and TRBJ2-7): DGGITQSPKYLFRKEGQNVTLSCEQNLNHDAMYWYRQDPGQGLRLIYYSQIVNDFQKGDIAEGYSVSREKKESFPLTVTSAQKNPTAFYLCASRKMTADSYEQYFGPGTRLTVT.

The chain has TRBV7-8 and TRBJ2-5; TRBD2 is a possible D gene (6 bases). Germline CDR1 SGHVS, CDR2 FQNEAQ. This CDR3 comprises 14 residues. V gave up 5 bases and J gave up 5 bases, with 15 bases separating them. The CDR3 nucleotides read TGTGCCAGCAGCCCCCGGACTACCCGGGAGACCCAGTACTTC. Protein: CASSPRTTRETQYF. Full variable domain (remainder filled in from reference TRBV7-8 and TRBJ2-5): GAGVSQSPRYKVAKRGQDVALRCDPISGHVSLFWYQQALGQGPEFLTYFQNEAQLDKSGLPSDRFFAERPEGSVSTLKIQRTQQEDSAVYLCASSPRTTRETQYFGPGTRLLVL.

This sequence joins TRBV7-8 and TRBJ1-5, with D uncertain. Trimming removed 3 bases from V and 4 bases from J, with 19 bases in between. CDR1 SGHVS and CDR2 FQNEAQ come from the germline V gene. The CDR3 totals 17 residues. CDR3 sequence reads: CASSFSPLVGENQPQHF. The DNA of the CDR3 is TGTGCCAGCAGCTTTAGCCCATTGGTTGGAGAGAATCAGCCCCAGCATTTT.

The CDR3 sequence: CASTPGGGGYTF. The CDR3 region has the DNA TGTGCCAGCACCCCGGGGGGGGGAGGCTACACCTTC. The chain carries TRBV9 and TRBJ1-2; D might be TRBD1 (5 bases). Trimming pared 6 bases from V and 8 bases from J, leaving 14 bases between. Germline lookup yields CDR1 SGDLS and CDR2 YYNGEE. The CDR3 spans 12 residues.

The V and J genes are TRBV27 and TRBJ2-7, with a tentative D call TRBD2 (6 bases). The V gene's germline CDR1 is MNHEY and CDR2 SMNVEV (reference sequence). The CDR3 extends over 13 amino acids. V lost 5 bases, J lost 2 bases, and 10 bases lay in between. The DNA of the CDR3 is TGTGCCAGCAGTCGCGGGACCACCTACGAGCAGTACTTC. Its protein product is CASSRGTTYEQYF.

This clone was counted a few times. J is TRBJ1-5 and V is TRBV10-3; 11 nucleotides agree with TRBD1. CDR1 and CDR2 (germline): ENHRY, SYGVKD. The CDR3 loop spans 19 amino acids. The V segment lost 2 bases and the J segment 0 bases; nucleotides outside the gene matches: 9. The CDR3 spells CAISEKPGQGEVSNQPQHF. The CDR3 DNA sequence: TGTGCCATCAGTGAGAAACCGGGACAGGGGGAAGTTAGCAATCAGCCCCAGCATTTT.

The sample holds a few counts of this clone. J is TRBJ2-7 and V is TRBV6-1, with 7 bases matching TRBD1. Germline CDR1 is MNHNS and CDR2 is SASEGT. V was clipped by 4 bases and J by 2 bases; unmatched bases: 11. The CDR3 is made up of 16 amino acids. The CDR3: CASSAPLGQVTYEQYF. The CDR3 DNA reads TGTGCCAGCAGTGCCCCCCTAGGACAGGTTACCTACGAGCAGTACTTC.

The chain recombines TRBV30 with TRBJ2-3, with D tentatively TRBD1 or TRBD2 (5 bases each). V lost 5 bases, J lost 0 bases, and 15 bases lay in between. Germline CDR1 GTSNPN, CDR2 SVGIG (reference sequence). This CDR3 contains 15 residues. CDR3 residues: CAWGTGVLSTDTQYF. The DNA of the CDR3 is TGTGCCTGGGGGACGGGTGTTCTTAGCACAGATACGCAGTATTTT.

The chain carries TRBV19 and TRBJ2-1; 7 nucleotides align to TRBD2. The J segment lost 7 bases and the V segment lost 5 bases, leaving 5 bases of the junction unmatched. The CDR3 spans 13 residues. Germline CDR1 reads LNHDA; CDR2 reads SQIVND (reference sequence). CDR3 bases: TGTGCCAGTAGTTGGCTAGCGGAGAATGAGCAGTTCTTC. Its translation is CASSWLAENEQFF.